This entry lists 19 T cell receptor beta chains sequenced from one sample in a study of preoperative IRX-2 immunotherapy in early breast cancer. Assay: immunoSEQ multiplex PCR; the TCRdb copy retains only in-frame clones and omits some. The sample holds about 98,000 clones; roughly 85% are singletons and the top ten take roughly 2%. Treatment meaning: preoperative locoregional IRX-2 cytokine immunotherapy. The specimen was tumor tissue, collected after IRX-2 immunotherapy. These receptors were obtained from a human donor with breast cancer.

A remark on this clone: X marks the residue encoded by a base that is unread or ambiguous. The chain employs TRBV11-1 and TRBJ1-6; D might be TRBD1 (6 bases). The CDR3 is 16 amino acids. CDR1 SGHAT and CDR2 FQDESV come from the germline V gene (reference sequence). V gave up 4 bases and J gave up 3 bases, with 13 bases separating them. CDR3 nucleotides: TGTGCCAGCAGCTCCGTRGGACAGTTCTATAATTCACCCCTCCACTTT. Amino acids: CASSSXGQFYNSPLHF. Given in full, the CDR3 is CASSSVGQFYNSPLHF.

The chain recombines TRBV6-8 with TRBJ1-6; no definite D call. Deletions cut 2 bases from V and 7 bases from J, with 12 bases between. Germline V gene lookup returns CDR1 MNHGY and CDR2 SAAAGT. The CDR3 sequence is 15 residues long. This chain's CDR3 is CASSYPSEVNSPLHF. CDR3 in DNA: TGTGCCAGCAGTTACCCGAGTGAGGTCAATTCACCCCTCCACTTT.

The genes are TRBV6-8 and TRBJ1-2; possibly TRBD1 for D (5 bases). Germline values: CDR1 MNHGY, CDR2 SAAAGT. The V gene lost 5 bases and the J gene lost 7 bases, with 20 bases spanning the gap. CDR3 length: 15 residues. The chain's CDR3 is CASSIIGGGVGGYTF. The CDR3 DNA reads TGTGCCAGCAGTATAATTGGGGGAGGGGTTGGTGGCTACACCTTC.

The chain combines TRBV1 with TRBJ1-4. TRBV1 is deemed a pseudogene. The CDR3 spans 13 residues. The CDR3 bases are TGCGCCAGCAGCCAAGAGGGCGGGGGGAAACTGTTTTTT. It yields the protein CASSQEGGGKLFF.

The V and J genes are TRBV19 and TRBJ2-1, with D unresolved. The V gene lost 1 base and the J gene lost 6 bases, with 10 bases spanning the gap. This CDR3 contains 14 residues. Germline-derived CDR1 and CDR2 are LNHDA and SQIVND (reference sequence). The CDR3 here is CASSIVRAPNEQFF. As DNA, the CDR3 is TGTGCCAGTAGTATAGTTCGGGCACCCAATGAGCAGTTCTTC.

The genes are TRBV5-1 and TRBJ1-1; D is possibly TRBD1 (5 bases). Germline V gene sequence: CDR1 SGHRS, CDR2 YFSETQ. With 4 bases removed from V and 5 bases from J, the gap between germline ends came to 15 bases. The CDR3 covers 14 residues. This CDR3 reads CASSQPGADTEAFF. The CDR3 region has the DNA TGCGCCAGCAGCCAGCCTGGGGCCGATACTGAAGCTTTCTTT.

The J gene is TRBJ1-4, the V gene TRBV6-8; D unresolved. The length of the CDR3 is 14 residues. The V gene lost 2 bases and the J gene lost 8 bases, with 12 bases spanning the gap. The germline V gene encodes CDR1 MNHGY and CDR2 SAAAGT. The CDR3 DNA is TGTGCCAGCAGTTACCGACGACTTTCCGAAAAACTGTTTTTT. Translation: CASSYRRLSEKLFF.

This chain joins TRBV28 and TRBJ1-5; 9 bases map to TRBD1. V was clipped by 6 bases and J by 6 bases; unmatched bases: 3. CDR3 length: 13 residues. From germline, CDR1 is MDHEN and CDR2 SYDVKM. The CDR3 bases are TGTGCCAGCAGGACGACAGGGGGTCAGCCCCAGCATTTT. Translated, it gives CASRTTGGQPQHF.

The V gene is TRBV23-1, the J gene TRBJ2-5; D gene unclear. TRBV23-1 is an open reading frame whose function is uncertain. This CDR3 comprises 13 residues. The V and J ends lost 6 bases and 5 bases respectively, with 13 bases between them. The CDR3 bases are TGCGCCAGCAGCTTACTCAGAAGGGAGACCCAGTACTTC. This gives the protein CASSLLRRETQYF.

As to this clone: The sample has other DNA sequences that encode this CDR3 too. The V and J genes are TRBV29-1 and TRBJ1-2; D is perhaps TRBD1 (6 bases). Germline values: CDR1 SQVTM, CDR2 ANQGSEA. This CDR3 has 12 residues. Trimming pared 6 bases from V and 2 bases from J, leaving 10 bases between. CDR3 DNA: TGCAGCGTCGTACAGGGCAACTATGGCTACACCTTC. Its protein product is CSVVQGNYGYTF. Based on the CDR3 plus reference TRBV29-1 and TRBJ1-2, the full variable domain is SAVISQKPSRDICQRGTSLTIQCQVDSQVTMMFWYRQQPGQSLTLIATANQGSEATYESGFVIDKFPISRPNLTFSTLTVSNMSPEDSSIYLCSVVQGNYGYTFGSGTRLTVV.

The gene calls are TRBV1 and TRBJ2-1. TRBV1 is a pseudogene. The CDR3 sequence is 17 residues long. The CDR3 loop reads CASSQVERVSSYNEQFF. As DNA, the CDR3 is TGCGCCAGCAGCCAAGTGGAACGTGTAAGCTCCTACAATGAGCAGTTCTTC.

The chain employs TRBV30 and TRBJ2-7; TRBD1 matches at 9 bases. CDR1 and CDR2 (germline): GTSNPN, SVGIG (reference sequence). The J segment lost 5 bases and the V segment lost 4 bases, leaving 6 bases of the junction unmatched. The CDR3 is 13 amino acids. The CDR3 region is CAWNRGRYDEQYF. In nucleotides, the CDR3 is TGTGCCTGGAACAGGGGGCGATACGACGAGCAGTACTTC.

The chain combines TRBV11-3 with TRBJ2-7; D gene ambiguous. The CDR3 runs 14 residues. The germline V gene encodes CDR1 SGHNT and CDR2 YENEEA. Deletions cut 5 bases from V and 2 bases from J, with 13 bases between. The CDR3 spells CASSLTFPAYEQYF. The CDR3 bases are TGTGCCAGCAGCCTGACCTTCCCTGCCTACGAGCAGTACTTC.

About this clone: A base was left unread or ambiguous, and X is written for its residue. The gene calls are TRBV29-1 and TRBJ2-7; 9 nucleotides match TRBD1. V lost 7 bases, J lost 2 bases, and 9 bases stayed unmatched. Germline V gene sequence: CDR1 SQVTM, CDR2 ANQGSEA. CDR3 size: 14 residues. Here the CDR3 reads CSASXQGATYEQYF. The CDR3 region has the DNA TGCAGCGCCTCTCRACAGGGGGCAACCTACGAGCAGTACTTC.

This chain connects TRBV6-7 to TRBJ2-3; the D is unclear. TRBV6-7 counts as an open reading frame of uncertain function. The CDR3 loop spans 11 amino acids. Trimming took 7 bases from V and 2 from J, leaving 4 bases between them. The CDR3 nucleotides read TGTGCCAGCAAAGACACAGATACGCAGTATTTT. This encodes CASKDTDTQYF.

This rearrangement joins TRBV6-8 to TRBJ1-2; D gene unclear. V was trimmed by 5 bases and J by 7 bases, leaving 11 bases between them. The CDR3 consists of 12 residues. Germline lookup yields CDR1 MNHGY and CDR2 SAAAGT. The CDR3 DNA sequence: TGTGCCAGCAGTCCCTCGGGCGGTGGCTACACCTTC. Amino acids: CASSPSGGGYTF.

This chain connects TRBV5-1 to TRBJ1-2; maybe TRBD1 (6 bases). The CDR3 spans 15 residues. Trimming removed 3 bases from V and 4 bases from J, with 16 bases in between. In germline, CDR1 is SGHRS, CDR2 YFSETQ. The CDR3 region has the DNA TGCGCCAGCAGCTCGACCGAACAGGGAGCCTATGGCTACACCTTC. This encodes CASSSTEQGAYGYTF.

The chain links TRBV4-1 to TRBJ1-1; D not resolved. Trimming cost V 1 base and J 1 base, with 10 bases left between them. This CDR3 is 15 amino acids long. In germline, CDR1 is MGHRA, CDR2 YSYEKL. The CDR3 nucleotides are TGCGCCAGCAGCCAAGCACCGACGACGAACACTGAAGCTTTCTTT. It encodes CASSQAPTTNTEAFF.

The chain employs TRBV6-8 and TRBJ2-7, with D unclear. V was shortened by 8 bases and J by 1 base, with 12 bases between the two germline ends. The CDR3 is 13 residues long. The germline CDR1 and CDR2 sequences are MNHGY and SAAAGT. The DNA for the CDR3 is TGTGCCAGCCTCCCGGGCGATTCCTACGAGCAGTACTTC. This translates into CASLPGDSYEQYF.